One and the same sample provided the 16 T cell receptor beta chains below, sequenced in a study of blood T cells in healthy people across ages. Then a second PCR, running about 7 to 11 cycles, was carried out with a sample-barcoded 5' primer and a J-beta primer mix. MiXCR was run by TCRdb on the 5' RACE reads, yielding one entry per CDR3 protein. The sample holds fewer than 700,000 distinct CDR3 sequences, about 45% seen once. Sequencing was performed on blood. The receptor set was obtained from an elderly man in good health.

The chain recombines TRBV27 with TRBJ1-5; 7 bases are shared with TRBD1. The germline CDR1 and CDR2 sequences are MNHEY and SMNVEV (reference sequence). The CDR3 spans 15 residues. Trimming removed 2 bases from V and 4 bases from J; junction bases left unmatched: 5. In DNA, the CDR3 is TGTGCCAGCAGTTTAAACACAGGGGTAAATCAGCCCCAGCATTTT. As protein: CASSLNTGVNQPQHF.

The V and J genes are TRBV20-1 and TRBJ1-1; no clear D gene. Trimming cost V 6 bases and J 10 bases, with 15 bases left between them. The CDR3 spans 11 residues. The germline V gene has CDR1 DFQATT and CDR2 SNEGSKA (reference sequence). CDR3 protein: CSASFGDTAFF. CDR3 coding DNA: TGCAGTGCCAGCTTTGGGGATACAGCTTTCTTT.

The rearrangement links TRBV5-1 to TRBJ2-1; D gene uncertain. V was pared by 0 bases and J by 7 bases, with 8 bases between. The germline CDR1 and CDR2 sequences are SGHRS and YFSETQ. This CDR3 region has 13 residues. CDR3 in DNA: TGCGCCAGCAGCTTGGCCGTGACAAATGAGCAGTTCTTC. This sequence encodes CASSLAVTNEQFF.

This clonotype was observed once. The chain uses TRBV7-2 and TRBJ2-3; D may be TRBD1 or TRBD2 (5 bases each). The CDR3 runs 17 residues. CDR1 is SGHTA and CDR2 is FQGNSA in the germline V gene. Trimming took 4 bases from V and 4 from J, leaving 21 bases between them. The CDR3: CASSSRARGSFADTQYF. The CDR3 bases are TGTGCCAGCAGCTCCCGGGCCCGGGGCAGTTTCGCAGATACGCAGTATTTT.

This clonotype was found once. This could be a read error, since a much larger clone is one nucleotide away. The chain uses TRBV5-1 and TRBJ2-1, with no clear D. Germline V lookup: CDR1 SGHRS, CDR2 YFSETQ. CDR3 length: 15 amino acids. The CDR3 DNA reads TGCACCAGCAGCTTGGACGGAGAGGAGTACAATGAGCAGTTCTTC. Amino acids: CTSSLDGEEYNEQFF.

This sequence joins TRBV5-1 and TRBJ2-2, with D uncertain. Trimming shortened V by 0 bases and J by 7 bases, and 7 bases separated the two germline ends. Germline lookup yields CDR1 SGHRS and CDR2 YFSETQ. The CDR3 is made up of 13 amino acids. The CDR3, as DNA: TGCGCCAGCAGCTTGGTTTTGGACGGGGAGCTGTTTTTT. Encoded protein: CASSLVLDGELFF. Complete variable domain (other parts from reference TRBV5-1 and TRBJ2-2): KAGVTQTPRYLIKTRGQQVTLSCSPISGHRSVSWYQQTPGQGLQFLFEYFSETQRNKGNFPGRFSGRQFSNSRSEMNVSTLELGDSALYLCASSLVLDGELFFGEGSRLTVL.

The chain combines TRBV4-3 with TRBJ2-1, with a weak D call TRBD2 (6 bases). The CDR3 is 17 residues long. Trimming took 0 bases from V and 5 from J, leaving 17 bases between them. Per the germline V gene, CDR1 is LGHNA and CDR2 is YSLEER. CDR3 in DNA: TGCGCCAGCAGCCAAGATCTTTGGGTAGCGGAGAACAATGAGCAGTTCTTC. This gives the protein CASSQDLWVAENNEQFF.

This chain connects TRBV4-3 to TRBJ1-4; D uncertain. The germline V and J ends were trimmed by 0 bases and 4 bases, with 6 bases remaining between them. The CDR3 has 14 residues. Germline V gives CDR1 LGHNA, CDR2 YSLEER. CDR3 amino acids: CASSQDLSNEKLFF. In DNA, the CDR3 is TGCGCCAGCAGCCAAGATCTGAGTAATGAAAAACTGTTTTTT.

Worth noting for this clonotype: This may come from a read error, since a much larger clone is one base off. The chain carries TRBV7-9 and TRBJ1-1; no definite D call. The V end lost 1 base, the J end lost 1 base, and 4 bases lay between the germline ends. The CDR3 loop spans 13 amino acids. Germline CDR1 SEHNR, CDR2 FQNEAQ (reference sequence). DNA for the CDR3: TGTGCCAGCAGCTTAGAGGCGAACACTGAAGCTTTCTTT. Its protein product is CASSLEANTEAFF.

V is TRBV7-9 and J is TRBJ2-2; D is perhaps TRBD1 (6 bases). The germline CDR1 and CDR2 sequences are SEHNR and FQNEAQ (reference sequence). V was shortened by 6 bases and J by 3 bases, with 17 bases between the two germline ends. The CDR3 consists of 16 residues. The CDR3 DNA reads TGTGCCAGCAGATCACAGGGAGCGTTGGACACCGGGGAGCTGTTTTTT. This translates into CASRSQGALDTGELFF.

At least ten counts were recorded for this clonotype. This chain uses TRBV6-5 with TRBJ2-6; 7 positions agree with TRBD1. With 5 bases clipped from V and 4 bases from J, the junction kept 11 bases outside the gene matches. Germline CDR1 is MNHEY and CDR2 is SVGAGI. The length of the CDR3 is 17 residues. This chain's CDR3 is CASSLRTGDAGANVLTF. The CDR3 bases are TGTGCCAGCAGTCTTCGGACAGGTGATGCCGGGGCCAACGTCCTGACTTTC.

The chain combines TRBV29-1 with TRBJ2-5; weak D call: TRBD1 (5 bases). V was trimmed by 6 bases and J by 4 bases, leaving 12 bases between them. This CDR3 is built from 12 residues. Germline assignment: CDR1 SQVTM and CDR2 ANQGSEA. In DNA, the CDR3 is TGCAGCGTAGGAGACAGCCGAGAGACCCAGTACTTC. Translation gives CSVGDSRETQYF.

This clonotype was seen more than once but under ten times. The J gene is TRBJ2-1, the V gene TRBV7-2, with 7 nucleotides matching TRBD2. The trim removed 0 bases at V and 8 bases at J, leaving 7 bases unmatched. Germline CDR1 and CDR2: SGHTA and FQGNSA. The CDR3 is made up of 15 amino acids. CDR3 residues: CASSLAGGPPDEQFF. CDR3 coding DNA: TGTGCCAGCAGCTTAGCGGGAGGGCCTCCCGATGAGCAGTTCTTC.

This clonotype was detected only a few times. The chain uses TRBV7-9 and TRBJ1-1; D is ambiguous. The germline V gene has CDR1 SEHNR and CDR2 FQNEAQ (reference sequence). CDR3 length: 11 amino acids. V was pared by 7 bases and J by 5 bases, with 8 bases between. The CDR3 region has the DNA TGTGCCAGCACCCCGGGGACTGAAGCTTTCTTT. Translation gives CASTPGTEAFF.

The chain employs TRBV7-3 and TRBJ1-1; tentatively, D is TRBD1 (5 bases). Per germline, CDR1 SGHTA and CDR2 FQGTGA. V lost 2 bases to trimming and J lost 5 bases, with 21 bases between them. The CDR3 runs 17 residues. The CDR3 DNA is TGTGCCAGCAGCTTATCAGGGCGTGGGTATACGGGGACTGAAGCTTTCTTT. It translates to CASSLSGRGYTGTEAFF.

The chain is built from TRBV4-3 and TRBJ1-1; the match to TRBD1 covers 10 bases. The CDR3 covers 17 residues. The germline V gene has CDR1 LGHNA and CDR2 YSLEER. J gave up 3 bases and V 3 bases, and 10 bases lay outside the gene matches. The CDR3: CASSHERQGAVDTEAFF. In DNA, the CDR3 is TGCGCCAGCAGCCACGAGAGACAGGGGGCAGTTGACACTGAAGCTTTCTTT.